The text below deals with one T cell receptor (beta chain). Its antigen remains unknown. The ends lost 6 bases at V and 5 bases at J; junction bases unmatched: 8. Per germline, CDR1 MDHEN and CDR2 SYDVKM. The CDR3 has 15 residues. The data originate from a study of shared clonotypes between healthy human individuals. Study overall: The plates for each donor numbered three CD4 naive, three CD4 memory, two CD8 naive and one CD8 memory. Study findings and constraints: Among non-shared clonotypes, generation probabilities were lower than among those shared by all four donors.

The assay was immunoSEQ multiplex PCR, and TCRdb's table has in-frame clones only and misses some. Counted here are roughly 1 million clones, 75% to 85% occurring once; the ten biggest clones make up more than 0.45%. The sample consisted of memory CD4+ T cells from PBMCs. Subset defined: CD45RA-negative fraction. J is TRBJ2-3 and V is TRBV28, with 10 bases aligning to TRBD2. This TCR was sampled from a man younger than 35 in good health. Some clones in this sample may be carry-over from other donors' samples. DNA of the CDR3: TGTGCCAGCAGCAAAGCGGGAGGGCCGCGAGATACGCAGTATTTT. This sequence encodes CASSKAGGPRDTQYF.